A single sample gave rise to the 26 T cell receptor beta chains below, sequenced in a study of blood T cell repertoires in COVID-19. Only in-frame clones appear in the TCRdb table, and some are missing; sequencing was by immunoSEQ multiplex PCR. The table shows 180,000 or so clones, with 80% to 90% occurring only once. Source material: peripheral blood. The receptor source for this set is a woman aged 50 to 60 with acute or convalescent COVID-19.

A word on this clone: No DNA is shown, since the ends of the CDR3 on it are uncertain; the CDR3 is the one TCRdb lists. This sequence joins TRBV24-1 and TRBJ1-2. The CDR3 is made up of 13 amino acids, end residues included. CDR1 KGHDR and CDR2 SFDVKD come from the germline V gene. CDR3 protein: CATSSSGNYGYTF.

V gene TRBV11-2 combines with J gene TRBJ2-1, with a tentative D call TRBD2 (5 bases). V was clipped by 0 bases and J by 8 bases, with 11 bases between them. The CDR3 covers 14 residues. Germline values: CDR1 SGHAT, CDR2 FQNNGV. The CDR3 is CASSLDGRGDEQFF. The CDR3 coding sequence is TGTGCCAGCAGCTTAGATGGCCGGGGAGATGAGCAGTTCTTC.

The chain has TRBV23-1 and TRBJ2-5, with 7 bases matching TRBD1. Being an ORF, TRBV23-1 has a function that is uncertain. CDR3 length equals 17 residues. Trimming removed 4 bases from V and 5 bases from J; junction bases left unmatched: 16. The CDR3 is CASSLPGTVPLKETQYF. CDR3 DNA: TGCGCCAGCAGTCTTCCCGGGACAGTTCCTTTAAAGGAGACCCAGTACTTC.

The chain employs TRBV6-2 or TRBV6-3 and TRBJ2-5, with a weak D call TRBD2 (6 bases). The CDR3 totals 17 residues. Trimming left V 6 bases short and J 5 bases short, with 25 bases between. The germline V gene has CDR1 MNHEY and CDR2 SVGEGT. CDR3 sequence: CASSPGSRHNPGETQYF. The CDR3 region has the DNA TGTGCCAGCAGCCCCGGGAGTCGACATAACCCCGGGGAGACCCAGTACTTC.

The V and J genes are TRBV15 and TRBJ2-2; no firm D call. Deletions cut 5 bases from V and 4 bases from J, with 11 bases between. Germline V gives CDR1 LNHNV, CDR2 YYDKDF (reference sequence). This CDR3 has 14 residues. DNA of the CDR3: TGTGCCACCAGCTGGTCTAGAGCCACCGGGGAGCTGTTTTTT. It codes for CATSWSRATGELFF.

The J gene is TRBJ1-5, the V gene TRBV4-3; D is perhaps TRBD1 (6 bases). Germline CDR1 is LGHNA and CDR2 is YSLEER. This CDR3 region has 15 residues. Deletions cut 1 base from V and 10 bases from J, with 17 bases between. In DNA form, the CDR3 reads TGCGCCAGCAGCCAAGGGGGGGCGGGAGTCGGTCCCCAGCATTTT. It specifies CASSQGGAGVGPQHF.

This sequence joins TRBV5-1 and TRBJ1-1; D not resolved. CDR1 is SGHRS and CDR2 is YFSETQ in the germline V gene. V dropped 3 bases and J dropped 4 bases, with 13 bases sitting between them. The CDR3 loop spans 14 amino acids. The CDR3, as DNA: TGCGCCAGCAGCTGGTGGGCTGAGGGCACTGAAGCTTTCTTT. Its protein product is CASSWWAEGTEAFF. The whole variable domain, filled in from reference TRBV5-1 and TRBJ1-1, reads KAGVTQTPRYLIKTRGQQVTLSCSPISGHRSVSWYQQTPGQGLQFLFEYFSETQRNKGNFPGRFSGRQFSNSRSEMNVSTLELGDSALYLCASSWWAEGTEAFFGQGTRLTVV.

The chain has TRBV3-1 (or the pseudogene TRBV3-2) and TRBJ2-3, with D maybe TRBD2 (6 bases). Germline V CDR1 and CDR2: LGHDT, YNNKEL (reference sequence). This CDR3 is 18 amino acids long. V gave up 1 base and J gave up 2 bases, with 19 bases separating them. Written as DNA, the CDR3 is TGTGCCAGCAGCCAAGGCGCCACCCTAGCGATGCCCACAGATACGCAGTATTTT. Translation: CASSQGATLAMPTDTQYF.

The chain recombines TRBV9 with TRBJ2-1; tentative D call: TRBD2 (7 bases). CDR3 length equals 15 residues. Deletions cut 4 bases from V and 5 bases from J, with 16 bases between. CDR1 SGDLS and CDR2 YYNGEE come from the germline V gene. This CDR3 reads CASSPGGRVDNEQFF. Written as DNA, the CDR3 is TGTGCCAGCAGCCCCGGGGGGCGGGTAGACAATGAGCAGTTCTTC.

The V gene is TRBV7-8, the J gene TRBJ1-5; D is perhaps TRBD1 (6 bases). In germline, CDR1 is SGHVS, CDR2 FQNEAQ. V was pared by 5 bases and J by 7 bases, with 21 bases between. CDR3 length: 16 amino acids. The CDR3 here is CASSPAGTVRGQPQHF. The CDR3 DNA is TGTGCCAGCAGCCCGGCCGGGACGGTGAGGGGGCAGCCCCAGCATTTT.

The J gene is TRBJ2-7, the V gene TRBV29-1; tentatively, D is TRBD2 (5 bases). The germline gives CDR1 SQVTM, CDR2 ANQGSEA. The V and J ends lost 3 bases and 2 bases respectively, with 11 bases between them. The CDR3 consists of 13 residues. The CDR3 reads CSVEYPGTYEQYF. The CDR3 nucleotides are TGCAGCGTTGAGTATCCGGGGACCTACGAGCAGTACTTC.

The rearrangement joins TRBV6-6 to TRBJ2-3; 9 nucleotides match TRBD1. The V gene's germline CDR1 is MNHNY and CDR2 SVGAGI (reference sequence). There are 12 residues in the CDR3. J was trimmed by 14 bases and V by 5 bases; bases with no gene match: 8. Here the CDR3 DNA reads TGTGCCAGCAGTGAGCGGGACAGGGCGGGGTATTTT. Translated, it gives CASSERDRAGYF.

The chain employs TRBV2 and TRBJ2-1; tentatively, D is TRBD2 (5 bases). The V end lost 3 bases, the J end lost 3 bases, and 12 bases lay between the germline ends. There are 15 residues in the CDR3. The V gene's germline CDR1 is SNHLY and CDR2 FYNNEI. The CDR3: CASSEGSRGYNEQFF. Written as DNA, the CDR3 is TGTGCCAGCAGTGAGGGTAGTCGGGGCTACAATGAGCAGTTCTTC.

J is TRBJ2-3 and V is TRBV12-3 or TRBV12-4; TRBD1 matches 8 bases. The V gene end was trimmed by 6 bases and the J gene end by 7 bases; junction bases not matched to a gene: 6. The CDR3 has 13 amino acids. The CDR3 spells CASRDRAGYTQYF. In nucleotides, the CDR3 is TGTGCCAGCAGGGACAGGGCAGGATATACGCAGTATTTT.

Only one count was recorded for this clone. V is TRBV3-1 (or the pseudogene TRBV3-2) and J is TRBJ1-6, with 8 bases lining up with TRBD1. Germline V gene data show CDR1 as LGHDT and CDR2 as YNNKEL (reference sequence). The CDR3 extends over 15 amino acids. Trimming removed 1 base from V and 8 bases from J; junction bases left unmatched: 4. The CDR3 loop reads CASSQVLQGDSPLHF. CDR3 DNA: TGTGCCAGCAGCCAAGTCCTACAGGGGGATTCACCCCTCCACTTT.

This sequence joins TRBV5-6 and TRBJ2-3; a weak D match, TRBD2 (6 bases). The CDR3 runs to 16 residues. The V gene lost 4 bases and the J gene lost 6 bases, with 21 bases spanning the gap. Germline CDR1 reads SGHDT; CDR2 reads YYEEEE. CDR3 coding DNA: TGTGCCAGCAGCCTCCCGGGGGACCCACCCCGGGATACGCAGTATTTT. It translates to CASSLPGDPPRDTQYF.

The chain carries TRBV3-1 (or the pseudogene TRBV3-2) and TRBJ2-1; D uncertain. With 6 bases removed from V and 2 bases from J, the gap between germline ends came to 14 bases. The CDR3 has 15 residues. CDR1 LGHDT and CDR2 YNNKEL come from the germline V gene (reference sequence). The CDR3 coding sequence is TGTGCCAGCAGACCCACTCCGGTTACCTACAATGAGCAGTTCTTC. This sequence encodes CASRPTPVTYNEQFF.

This rearrangement joins TRBV10-2 to TRBJ1-5, with 7 bases aligning to TRBD1. Germline V gene lookup returns CDR1 WSHSY and CDR2 SAAADI. V lost 5 bases, J lost 4 bases, and 17 bases stayed unmatched. The CDR3 runs 18 residues. CDR3 in DNA: TGCGCCAGCAGTTCCACCCATACCGGGACAGACAAGAATCAGCCCCAGCATTTT. Residues: CASSSTHTGTDKNQPQHF.

The chain joins TRBV6-5 to TRBJ1-2; a weak D match, TRBD1 (5 bases). From germline, CDR1 is MNHEY and CDR2 SVGAGI. Trimming cost V 4 bases and J 4 bases, with 10 bases left between them. The CDR3 totals 13 residues. The DNA for the CDR3 is TGTGCCAGCAGTTCCCTTCAGGGCTATGGCTACACCTTC. Its protein is CASSSLQGYGYTF.

This chain links TRBV5-1 with TRBJ2-7, with D possibly being TRBD1 (5 bases). Germline values: CDR1 SGHRS, CDR2 YFSETQ. Trimming removed 2 bases from V and 2 bases from J, with 8 bases in between. The CDR3 covers 13 residues. The DNA for the CDR3 is TGCGCCAGCAGCTTCCAGGGAACCTACGAGCAGTACTTC. Translated: CASSFQGTYEQYF.

The V and J genes are TRBV5-8 and TRBJ2-1; no definite D call. The CDR3 has 13 amino acids. The V and J ends lost 3 bases and 0 bases respectively, with 4 bases between them. Per the germline V gene, CDR1 is SGHTS and CDR2 is YDEGEE. In DNA, the CDR3 is TGTGCCAGCAGCTCCATCTCCTACAATGAGCAGTTCTTC. Protein sequence: CASSSISYNEQFF.

The J gene is TRBJ2-1, the V gene TRBV4-2, with 11 bases lining up with TRBD2. CDR1 is LGHNA and CDR2 is YNFKEQ in the germline V gene. V dropped 2 bases and J dropped 10; count of bases not matched to a gene: 7. This CDR3 is 15 amino acids long. CDR3 residues: CASSQIGLAGDEQFF. The CDR3 nucleotides read TGTGCCAGCAGCCAAATTGGACTAGCGGGCGACGAGCAGTTCTTC.

This chain uses TRBV7-2 with TRBJ2-7, with D unresolved. V was clipped by 2 bases and J by 0 bases, with 11 bases between them. Germline assignment: CDR1 SGHTA and CDR2 FQGNSA. This CDR3 region has 15 residues. CDR3 coding DNA: TGTGCCAGCAGCTTATGGTTGGGCCCCTCCTACGAGCAGTACTTC. It yields the protein CASSLWLGPSYEQYF.

Only one count was recorded for this clone. V usage is TRBV10-1 and J usage is TRBJ2-2, with D tentatively TRBD2 (5 bases). CDR1 and CDR2 (germline): WNHNN, SYGVQD (reference sequence). V dropped 6 bases and J dropped 5 bases, with 13 bases sitting between them. This CDR3 has 14 amino acids. In DNA form, the CDR3 reads TGCGCCAGCAGCCCCTGGGCGGGTACCGGGGAGCTGTTTTTT. Translation gives CASSPWAGTGELFF.

The chain carries TRBV2 and TRBJ2-3; maybe TRBD2 (5 bases). V was shortened by 2 bases and J by 4 bases, with 13 bases between the two germline ends. The CDR3 extends over 15 amino acids. Germline V CDR1 and CDR2: SNHLY, FYNNEI. The CDR3 is CASSETGVRADTQYF. In nucleotides, the CDR3 is TGTGCCAGCAGTGAAACCGGGGTACGGGCAGATACGCAGTATTTT.

The V call is TRBV18, the J call TRBJ1-1; unclear D gene. The length of the CDR3 is 13 residues. V lost 1 base and J lost 3, with 6 bases in between. Germline assignment: CDR1 KGHSH and CDR2 LQKENI. This chain's CDR3 is CASSPLQDTEAFF. CDR3 nucleotides: TGTGCCAGCTCACCACTTCAGGACACTGAAGCTTTCTTT.